This T cell receptor (beta chain) was identified during a study of CD8+ T cells in alopecia areata. Study background: In an open-label trial, patients got 5 to 10 mg tofacitinib twice daily. People stayed on tofacitinib for 6 to 18 months, then stopped the drug for 6 months. Points from the study as a whole: Relative to normal scalp, lesional scalp, especially alopecia totalis/universalis, showed higher clonality.

TCR sequencing used cDNA made by reverse transcription of extracted RNA. Using immunoSEQ multiplex PCR, the repertoire was profiled, and TCRdb retains in-frame clones only, with some absent. The repertoire has 110,000 or so clones, less than 45% of them found once; the top ten carry about 3.1%. The V and J ends lost 3 bases and 7 bases, in that order; junction bases with no gene match: 7. The CDR3 sequence is 16 residues long. Germline V CDR1 and CDR2: KGHSH, LQKENI. This clone was found once. What it binds is unknown. The genes are TRBV18 and TRBJ2-1; 12 nucleotides line up with TRBD2. The receptor was isolated from a human donor with alopecia areata. Sequencing was done on a sample of CD4+ T cells sorted from blood. The CDR3 DNA reads TGTGCCAGCTCACCCCCGACTAGCGGGAGAATAAATGAGCAGTTCTTC. This translates into CASSPPTSGRINEQFF.